This TCR beta chain was sequenced in a study of T cells in women clearing cervical HPV infection. The wider study: Blood came at first lesion visit for cases, post-clearance for controls. Only a few women had HLA typing results available.

To note about this clone: Sequencing ends 3 residues short of the CDR3 end; the germline J gene provides the rest.

The CDR3 has 16 amino acids. Per germline, CDR1 KGHSH and CDR2 LQKENI. Produced via immunoSEQ multiplex PCR; TCRdb's table is partial and in-frame only. This table lists 40,000 or so clones. The TCR comes from a woman aged 18 to 69 with a cervical HPV16 infection that either progressed to CIN3+ or cleared (not recorded which). V usage is TRBV18 and J usage is TRBJ1-2; D unresolved. Sequencing was carried out using blood buffy coat. The CDR3 loop reads CASSPDSGSGTDTYTF. CDR3 DNA (partial): TGTGCCAGCTCACCTGATAGCGGGAGTGGAACAGATACC.